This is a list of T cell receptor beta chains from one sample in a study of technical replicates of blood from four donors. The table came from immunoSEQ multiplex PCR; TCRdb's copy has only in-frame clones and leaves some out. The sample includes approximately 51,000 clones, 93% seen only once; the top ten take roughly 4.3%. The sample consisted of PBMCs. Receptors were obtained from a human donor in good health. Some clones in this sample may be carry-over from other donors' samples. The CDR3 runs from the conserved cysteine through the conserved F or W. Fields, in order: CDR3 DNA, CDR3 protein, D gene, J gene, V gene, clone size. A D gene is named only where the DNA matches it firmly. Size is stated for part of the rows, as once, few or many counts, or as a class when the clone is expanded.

CDR3nt: TGTGCCAGCAGTGAACAGAACTATGGCTACACCTTC; CDR3aa: CASSEQNYGYTF; d_gene: .; j_gene: TRBJ1-2; v_gene: TRBV2; abundance: once
CDR3nt: TGTGCCAGCAGCTTAGGACACCAGACTGAGCAGTTCTTC; CDR3aa: CASSLGHQTEQFF; d_gene: .; j_gene: TRBJ2-1; v_gene: TRBV7-9; abundance: .
CDR3nt: TGCGCCAGCAGCCAGGGGGGCGGGGTATGGCGGGGGGTCGAGCAGTACTTC; CDR3aa: CASSQGGGVWRGVEQYF; d_gene: TRBD2; j_gene: TRBJ2-7; v_gene: TRBV4-1; abundance: .
CDR3nt: TGTGCCAGCAGCGCCCAACCAGCGGGACTAGAGCCAGATACGCAGTATTTT; CDR3aa: CASSAQPAGLEPDTQYF; d_gene: TRBD2; j_gene: TRBJ2-3; v_gene: TRBV7-3; abundance: once
CDR3nt: TGTGCCAGCAGCTCCCCATCGAGCAATTCACCCCTCCACTTT; CDR3aa: CASSSPSSNSPLHF; d_gene: .; j_gene: TRBJ1-6; v_gene: TRBV5-4; abundance: .
CDR3nt: TGTGCCAGCAGCTTCTACAGCGGCTCCTACGAGCAGTACTTC; CDR3aa: CASSFYSGSYEQYF; d_gene: .; j_gene: TRBJ2-7; v_gene: TRBV11-2; abundance: .
CDR3nt: TGTGCCAGCAGCCCTAGGTTGATGGCGGGTGACGGTGAGCAGTTCTTC; CDR3aa: CASSPRLMAGDGEQFF; d_gene: .; j_gene: TRBJ2-1; v_gene: TRBV7-9; abundance: once
CDR3nt: TGTGCCAGCTCACGAGGGTCCTCCTACGAGCAGTACTTC; CDR3aa: CASSRGSSYEQYF; d_gene: .; j_gene: TRBJ2-7; v_gene: TRBV18; abundance: .
CDR3nt: TGTGCCAGCAGCTTGGGGACAGGAGTTTATAATTCACCCCTCCACTTT; CDR3aa: CASSLGTGVYNSPLHF; d_gene: TRBD1; j_gene: TRBJ1-6; v_gene: TRBV5-4; abundance: .
CDR3nt: TGTGCCAGCAGTCCGGGGGAGAGCACAGATACGCAGTATTTT; CDR3aa: CASSPGESTDTQYF; d_gene: .; j_gene: TRBJ2-3; v_gene: TRBV6-4; abundance: once
CDR3nt: TGCGCCAGCAGCCAAACAGGGGAGCGGCAGCCCCAGCATTTT; CDR3aa: CASSQTGERQPQHF; d_gene: TRBD1; j_gene: TRBJ1-5; v_gene: TRBV4-3; abundance: .
CDR3nt: TGTGCCAGCAGCCAAGGACTAGCGGGAGGGAATGAGCAGTTCTTC; CDR3aa: CASSQGLAGGNEQFF; d_gene: TRBD2; j_gene: TRBJ2-1; v_gene: TRBV14; abundance: .
CDR3nt: TGTGCCAGCAGCGGATTAAGGACAGGCCCTAACACTGAAGCTTTCTTT; CDR3aa: CASSGLRTGPNTEAFF; d_gene: TRBD1; j_gene: TRBJ1-1; v_gene: TRBV5-4; abundance: .
CDR3nt: TGTGCCAGCAGTGATTGGGGAGACTCGTACTCCTACGAGCAGTACTTC; CDR3aa: CASSDWGDSYSYEQYF; d_gene: .; j_gene: TRBJ2-7; v_gene: TRBV2; abundance: once
CDR3nt: TGTGCCAGCAGTTACTCGGGGGCCCACTCTGGAAACACCATATATTTT; CDR3aa: CASSYSGAHSGNTIYF; d_gene: .; j_gene: TRBJ1-3; v_gene: TRBV6-5; abundance: once
CDR3nt: TGTGCCAGCAGCTTAGGGACTAGCCTAGAGACCCAGTACTTC; CDR3aa: CASSLGTSLETQYF; d_gene: TRBD2; j_gene: TRBJ2-5; v_gene: TRBV7-2; abundance: .
CDR3nt: TGTGCCAGCAGGGACAGTCTAGCCAAAAACATTCAGTACTTC; CDR3aa: CASRDSLAKNIQYF; d_gene: .; j_gene: TRBJ2-4; v_gene: TRBV6-5; abundance: .
CDR3nt: TGTGCCAGTAGCGGGGGAAGCGCCAATCAGCCCCAGCATTTT; CDR3aa: CASSGGSANQPQHF; d_gene: .; j_gene: TRBJ1-5; v_gene: TRBV6-1; abundance: .
CDR3nt: TGTGCCACCAGCACTCTAGCGGGGGGGTACAATGAGCAGTTCTTC; CDR3aa: CATSTLAGGYNEQFF; d_gene: TRBD2; j_gene: TRBJ2-1; v_gene: TRBV15; abundance: .
CDR3nt: TGTGCCAGTAGTGGAAGCGGGTCGAACACCGGGGAGCTGTTTTTT; CDR3aa: CASSGSGSNTGELFF; d_gene: .; j_gene: TRBJ2-2; v_gene: TRBV19; abundance: .
CDR3nt: TGTGCCAGCAGCTTTGATGCGGGGGTCGGCTACACCTTC; CDR3aa: CASSFDAGVGYTF; d_gene: .; j_gene: TRBJ1-2; v_gene: TRBV11-2; abundance: .
CDR3nt: TGTGCCAGCAGTTTTGCAGGCTATAATTCACCCCTCCACTTT; CDR3aa: CASSFAGYNSPLHF; d_gene: .; j_gene: TRBJ1-6; v_gene: TRBV27; abundance: .
CDR3nt: TGTGCCAGCAGCTTTGGGCGGGGAGCAGAAGCTTTCTTT; CDR3aa: CASSFGRGAEAFF; d_gene: .; j_gene: TRBJ1-1; v_gene: TRBV11-1; abundance: .
CDR3nt: TGTGCCAGCAGCCCCCAGATCTCGGGACTAGCGGGGGGGCTAGAGACCCAGTACTTC; CDR3aa: CASSPQISGLAGGLETQYF; d_gene: TRBD2; j_gene: TRBJ2-5; v_gene: TRBV4-2; abundance: .
CDR3nt: TGCGCCAGCAGCCAGGATCGGGCGGGAGAGATGGCAGATACGCAGTATTTT; CDR3aa: CASSQDRAGEMADTQYF; d_gene: TRBD2; j_gene: TRBJ2-3; v_gene: TRBV4-3; abundance: .
CDR3nt: TGTGCCAGCAGCCTCTCCTCCCTAGCGGGGGTTGATACGCAGTATTTT; CDR3aa: CASSLSSLAGVDTQYF; d_gene: TRBD2; j_gene: TRBJ2-3; v_gene: TRBV7-2; abundance: .
CDR3nt: TGCGCCAGCAGCTTTGACAGTAACTATGGCTACACCTTC; CDR3aa: CASSFDSNYGYTF; d_gene: .; j_gene: TRBJ1-2; v_gene: TRBV5-1; abundance: .
CDR3nt: TGTGCCAGCAAGGTGGACAGGGTTCCCAATCAGCCCCAGCATTTT; CDR3aa: CASKVDRVPNQPQHF; d_gene: TRBD1; j_gene: TRBJ1-5; v_gene: TRBV2; abundance: .
CDR3nt: TGTGCCAGCAGCTTAGGGGAACTTACAGGGTCTCGGGAAAAACTGTTTTTT; CDR3aa: CASSLGELTGSREKLFF; d_gene: .; j_gene: TRBJ1-4; v_gene: TRBV11-2; abundance: few
CDR3nt: TGTGCCTGGAGTAGCGGGAGGGCCGGTGAGACCCAGTACTTC; CDR3aa: CAWSSGRAGETQYF; d_gene: TRBD2; j_gene: TRBJ2-5; v_gene: TRBV30; abundance: .
CDR3nt: TGTGCCAGCAGCATAACGAGCGGCGCGAAGCAGTACTTC; CDR3aa: CASSITSGAKQYF; d_gene: .; j_gene: TRBJ2-7; v_gene: TRBV9; abundance: .
CDR3nt: TGTGCCAGCAGCTTAGCCCGGACAGGGTCCTACAATGAGCAGTTCTTC; CDR3aa: CASSLARTGSYNEQFF; d_gene: TRBD1; j_gene: TRBJ2-1; v_gene: TRBV7-9; abundance: .
CDR3nt: TGTGCCAGCGCCAGGTCCCAGCCGAACACTGAAGCTTTCTTT; CDR3aa: CASARSQPNTEAFF; d_gene: .; j_gene: TRBJ1-1; v_gene: TRBV16; abundance: many
CDR3nt: TGCAGCGTGACTAGCTCCTACGAGCAGTACTTC; CDR3aa: CSVTSSYEQYF; d_gene: .; j_gene: TRBJ2-7; v_gene: TRBV29-1; abundance: .
CDR3nt: TGTGCCAGCAGCCCAGATTTGGCGGGGGGGCCCGGGACCCAGTACTTC; CDR3aa: CASSPDLAGGPGTQYF; d_gene: TRBD2; j_gene: TRBJ2-5; v_gene: TRBV7-2; abundance: .
CDR3nt: TGTGCCAGCAGGTCGGGACAGTCTAACTATGGCTACACCTTC; CDR3aa: CASRSGQSNYGYTF; d_gene: TRBD1; j_gene: TRBJ1-2; v_gene: TRBV6-5; abundance: .
CDR3nt: TGTGCCAGTCGTCTAGCGGGGGTCCAAGAGACCCAGTACTTC; CDR3aa: CASRLAGVQETQYF; d_gene: TRBD2; j_gene: TRBJ2-5; v_gene: TRBV6-5; abundance: .
CDR3nt: TGCGCCAGCAGCCAAGATGGGGGGTACGAGCAGTACTTC; CDR3aa: CASSQDGGYEQYF; d_gene: .; j_gene: TRBJ2-7; v_gene: TRBV4-3; abundance: .
CDR3nt: TGTGCCAGCAAATTACAGGGTGCTGGTTCACCCCTCCACTTT; CDR3aa: CASKLQGAGSPLHF; d_gene: .; j_gene: TRBJ1-6; v_gene: TRBV2; abundance: .
CDR3nt: TGTGCCAGCAGCCCCACGGGCGGGACCGGGGAGCTGTTTTTT; CDR3aa: CASSPTGGTGELFF; d_gene: .; j_gene: TRBJ2-2; v_gene: TRBV11-1; abundance: .